The rows below give T cell receptor beta chains drawn from one sample of a study of T cell changes during pregnancy in multiple sclerosis. Assay: immunoSEQ multiplex PCR; the TCRdb copy retains only in-frame clones and omits some. This sample yields roughly 40,000 clones, of which about 91% are seen a single time; about 7.8% belongs to the top ten. Specimen: CD8+ T cells from peripheral blood mononuclear cells, collected before pregnancy. The receptor source for this set is a female donor with multiple sclerosis, enrolled in a pregnancy study. CDR3s include the opening cysteine and the closing phenylalanine or tryptophan. Fields, in order: CDR3 DNA, CDR3 protein, clone size, D gene, J gene, V gene. A D gene is named only where the DNA matches it firmly. Clone size appears in some rows only: once, few, many, or a class for an expanded clone.

CDR3 DNA: TGTGCCAGCAAATACGACAGCTCCACAGATACGCAGTATTTT; CDR3 protein: CASKYDSSTDTQYF; clone size: .; D gene: .; J gene: TRBJ2-3; V gene: TRBV2
CDR3 DNA: TGTGCCAGTAGTATTTCGGGTTTCTACGAGCAGTACTTC; CDR3 protein: CASSISGFYEQYF; clone size: .; D gene: .; J gene: TRBJ2-7; V gene: TRBV19
CDR3 DNA: TGCGCCAGCAGCCGCGGTAGCGGGACCTCCTACAATGAGCAGTTCTTC; CDR3 protein: CASSRGSGTSYNEQFF; clone size: .; D gene: TRBD2; J gene: TRBJ2-1; V gene: TRBV4-3
CDR3 DNA: TGCAGCGTTCAAAGTGCCGCGGTCTACGAGCAGTACTTC; CDR3 protein: CSVQSAAVYEQYF; clone size: .; D gene: .; J gene: TRBJ2-7; V gene: TRBV29-1
CDR3 DNA: TGTGCCAGCAGTCCCTTGGGGACAGGGGGCCTCTGGCATGGCTACACCTTC; CDR3 protein: CASSPLGTGGLWHGYTF; clone size: .; D gene: TRBD1; J gene: TRBJ1-2; V gene: TRBV27
CDR3 DNA: TGTGCCAGCAGCGTGGGTCAGAATCAGCCCCAGCATTTT; CDR3 protein: CASSVGQNQPQHF; clone size: .; D gene: .; J gene: TRBJ1-5; V gene: TRBV5-4
CDR3 DNA: TGTGCCAGCAGCTCGTCCGACAGGCGCAATCAGCCCCAGCATTTT; CDR3 protein: CASSSSDRRNQPQHF; clone size: .; D gene: .; J gene: TRBJ1-5; V gene: TRBV28
CDR3 DNA: TGTGCCAGCAGCGTAGCGGGAGTGGACAATGAGCAGTTCTTC; CDR3 protein: CASSVAGVDNEQFF; clone size: .; D gene: .; J gene: TRBJ2-1; V gene: TRBV9
CDR3 DNA: TGTGCCAGCAGCTTTACCGGGACAGGGTGGGGAAATGAGCAGTTCTTC; CDR3 protein: CASSFTGTGWGNEQFF; clone size: .; D gene: TRBD1; J gene: TRBJ2-1; V gene: TRBV5-4
CDR3 DNA: TGTGCCAGCAGGGGGACCGGACAGGCCACAGATACGCAGTATTTT; CDR3 protein: CASRGTGQATDTQYF; clone size: .; D gene: TRBD1; J gene: TRBJ2-3; V gene: TRBV2
CDR3 DNA: TGTGCCAGCAGTTTAAGACTAGCGGGGAAGCAGTACTTC; CDR3 protein: CASSLRLAGKQYF; clone size: .; D gene: TRBD2; J gene: TRBJ2-7; V gene: TRBV27
CDR3 DNA: TGTGCCAGTAGCAACAGAGTGACCTACGAGCAGTACTTC; CDR3 protein: CASSNRVTYEQYF; clone size: .; D gene: .; J gene: TRBJ2-7; V gene: TRBV19
CDR3 DNA: TGTGCCAGCAGCATAACAGGGGAGGGCAATCAGCCCCAGCATTTT; CDR3 protein: CASSITGEGNQPQHF; clone size: few; D gene: TRBD1; J gene: TRBJ1-5; V gene: TRBV4-2
CDR3 DNA: TGTGCCAGCAGCTTCAGATCCTACAATGAGCAGTTCTTC; CDR3 protein: CASSFRSYNEQFF; clone size: .; D gene: .; J gene: TRBJ2-1; V gene: TRBV7-8
CDR3 DNA: TGTGCCAGCAGACCCGGACAGGGTCATGAGCAGTTCTTC; CDR3 protein: CASRPGQGHEQFF; clone size: .; D gene: TRBD1; J gene: TRBJ2-1; V gene: TRBV27
CDR3 DNA: TGTGCCAGCAGTTTATTAGTGATGAACACTGAAGCTTTCTTT; CDR3 protein: CASSLLVMNTEAFF; clone size: .; D gene: .; J gene: TRBJ1-1; V gene: TRBV28
CDR3 DNA: TGTGCCAGCAGTTTCGGGGGGCGGGGGGGCACAGATACGCAGTATTTT; CDR3 protein: CASSFGGRGGTDTQYF; clone size: .; D gene: TRBD2; J gene: TRBJ2-3; V gene: TRBV27
CDR3 DNA: TGTGCCAGCAGGGGACTGATGAACACTGAAGCTTTCTTT; CDR3 protein: CASRGLMNTEAFF; clone size: .; D gene: .; J gene: TRBJ1-1; V gene: TRBV28
CDR3 DNA: TGTGCCAGTAGTATAGTGCAGACTAACAATCAGCCCCAGCATTTT; CDR3 protein: CASSIVQTNNQPQHF; clone size: .; D gene: .; J gene: TRBJ1-5; V gene: TRBV19
CDR3 DNA: TGTGCCAGTAGTATTGGCGGATCGAACACTGAAGCTTTCTTT; CDR3 protein: CASSIGGSNTEAFF; clone size: .; D gene: .; J gene: TRBJ1-1; V gene: TRBV19
CDR3 DNA: TGCGCCAGCAGCCTCGGGACTGAAGCTTTCTTT; CDR3 protein: CASSLGTEAFF; clone size: few; D gene: .; J gene: TRBJ1-1; V gene: TRBV5-1
CDR3 DNA: TGCACCAGCAGTCGGGGATCTTCAGGGGGCTACGAGCAGTACTTC; CDR3 protein: CTSSRGSSGGYEQYF; clone size: .; D gene: .; J gene: TRBJ2-7; V gene: TRBV1
CDR3 DNA: TGCGCCAGCGGTAACAGTTATGGCTACACCTTC; CDR3 protein: CASGNSYGYTF; clone size: .; D gene: .; J gene: TRBJ1-2; V gene: TRBV5-1
CDR3 DNA: TGTGCCAGCAGCTTAGCCTCAGGGATCACTGAAGCTTTCTTT; CDR3 protein: CASSLASGITEAFF; clone size: once; D gene: .; J gene: TRBJ1-1; V gene: TRBV13
CDR3 DNA: TGTGCCAGCAGCAAAGCCGCCGGGTCCTACAATGAGCAGTTCTTC; CDR3 protein: CASSKAAGSYNEQFF; clone size: .; D gene: .; J gene: TRBJ2-1; V gene: TRBV21-1
CDR3 DNA: TGTGCCAGCAGTCTAACACAGGGAAACACTGAAGCTTTCTTT; CDR3 protein: CASSLTQGNTEAFF; clone size: .; D gene: .; J gene: TRBJ1-1; V gene: TRBV27
CDR3 DNA: TGTGCCAGCAGTTTAGGGCCCCTCGGGGAGCTGTTTTTT; CDR3 protein: CASSLGPLGELFF; clone size: .; D gene: .; J gene: TRBJ2-2; V gene: TRBV27
CDR3 DNA: TGTGCCTGGAGTTCGGGACAGGGGGCAGGCGGGGAGCTGTTTTTT; CDR3 protein: CAWSSGQGAGGELFF; clone size: .; D gene: TRBD1; J gene: TRBJ2-2; V gene: TRBV30
CDR3 DNA: TGTGCCAGCAGTGGGGGAGAACAGAATCAGCCCCAGCATTTT; CDR3 protein: CASSGGEQNQPQHF; clone size: .; D gene: .; J gene: TRBJ1-5; V gene: TRBV2
CDR3 DNA: TGTGCCAGCAGTGCAACCGGGACTAGCGGGAGGATGGCCTACAATGAGCAGTTCTTC; CDR3 protein: CASSATGTSGRMAYNEQFF; clone size: .; D gene: TRBD2; J gene: TRBJ2-1; V gene: TRBV28
CDR3 DNA: TGCGCCAGCAGCCCTGACAGCTCTGGGGCCAACGTCCTGACTTTC; CDR3 protein: CASSPDSSGANVLTF; clone size: .; D gene: .; J gene: TRBJ2-6; V gene: TRBV5-1